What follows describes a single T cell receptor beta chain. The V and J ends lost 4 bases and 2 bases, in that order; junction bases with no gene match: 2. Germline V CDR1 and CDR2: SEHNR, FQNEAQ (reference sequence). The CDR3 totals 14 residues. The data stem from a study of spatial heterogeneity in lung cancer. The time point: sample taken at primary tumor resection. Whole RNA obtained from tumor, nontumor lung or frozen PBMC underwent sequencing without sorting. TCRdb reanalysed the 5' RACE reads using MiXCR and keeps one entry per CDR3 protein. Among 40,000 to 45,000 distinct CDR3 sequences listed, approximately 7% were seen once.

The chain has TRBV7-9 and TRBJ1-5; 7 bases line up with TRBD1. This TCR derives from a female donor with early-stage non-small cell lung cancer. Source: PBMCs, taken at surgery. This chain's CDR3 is CASSSGTGNQPQHF. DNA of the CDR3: TGTGCCAGCAGCTCTGGGACAGGCAATCAGCCCCAGCATTTT.